This entry concerns a single T cell receptor (beta chain). Its antigen remains unidentified. Sequencing of TCR beta was undertaken in CD8+ and CD4+ T cells derived from blood. The TEMRA cells underwent FACS enrichment, while the CD8+ and CD4+ T cells underwent negative isolation. The sample comes from a study of CD8 T cells in Susac syndrome. Overall study results and limits: The study recognized that its TCR sequencing and HLA analysis covered a relatively small number of individuals.

With random hexamers, reverse transcription was performed on about 0.45 to 1 ug of RNA. The immunoSEQ assay covered 54 Vbeta and 13 Jbeta segments for CDR3. TCRdb ran MiXCR on the immunoSEQ multiplex PCR reads and lists one entry per CDR3 protein. Of around 69,000 distinct CDR3 sequences in the sample, roughly 95% are singletons; the top ten hold more than 0.09%. This TCR derives from a human donor with multiple sclerosis. Sequenced: CD4+ T cells from PBMCs.

The CDR3 nucleotides read TGCGCCAGCAGCCGGGACGGGACGACGGGGACTGAAGCTTTCTTT. Translating it yields CASSRDGTTGTEAFF. The gene calls are TRBV5-1 and TRBJ1-1; TRBD1 is a possible D gene (5 bases). The length of the CDR3 is 15 residues. V was shortened by 4 bases and J by 5 bases, with 18 bases between the two germline ends. The germline CDR1 and CDR2 sequences are SGHRS and YFSETQ.